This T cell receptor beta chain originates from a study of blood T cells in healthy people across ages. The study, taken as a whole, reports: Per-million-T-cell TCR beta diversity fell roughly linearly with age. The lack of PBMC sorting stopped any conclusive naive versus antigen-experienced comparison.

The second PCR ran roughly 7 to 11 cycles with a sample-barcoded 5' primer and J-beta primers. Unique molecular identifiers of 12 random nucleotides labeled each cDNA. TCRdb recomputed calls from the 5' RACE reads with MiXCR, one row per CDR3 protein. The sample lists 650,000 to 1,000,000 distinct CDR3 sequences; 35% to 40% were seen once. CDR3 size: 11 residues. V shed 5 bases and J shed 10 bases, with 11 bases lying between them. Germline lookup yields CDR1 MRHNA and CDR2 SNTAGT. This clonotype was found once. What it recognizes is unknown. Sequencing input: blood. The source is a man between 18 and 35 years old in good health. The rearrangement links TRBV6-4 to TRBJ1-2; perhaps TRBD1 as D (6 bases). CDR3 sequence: CASSYGQYYTF. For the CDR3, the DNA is TGTGCCAGCAGTTATGGACAGTACTACACCTTC.